Following are 29 T cell receptor beta chains from one sample sequenced in a study of Graves' ophthalmopathy and Graves' hyperthyroidism. Using RNA transcripts, the TCR beta CDR3 regions were amplified. HTBI primers were employed in first-round RT-PCR, then a second-round multiplex PCR followed. TCRdb re-called the multiplex PCR reads through MiXCR, storing one row per CDR3 protein. Of some 380,000 distinct CDR3 sequences listed, less than 20% are singletons. Specimen: peripheral blood. Receptors were obtained from a woman aged 18-35 years with stable Graves' hyperthyroidism.

This clonotype was seen ten or more times. The chain combines TRBV5-1 with TRBJ1-1; possible D gene TRBD1, 5 bases. The CDR3 totals 18 residues. Germline V gene lookup returns CDR1 SGHRS and CDR2 YFSETQ. The germline V and J ends were trimmed by 5 bases and 5 bases, with 28 bases remaining between them. CDR3 sequence reads: CASRSSGSEGWLSTEAFF. CDR3 bases: TGCGCCAGCAGGTCATCAGGGTCGGAAGGCTGGTTGTCGACTGAAGCTTTCTTT.

This clonotype occurred many times. The rearrangement uses TRBV6-2 or TRBV6-3 and TRBJ2-5, with a possible D match to TRBD1 (6 bases). V dropped 9 bases and J dropped 3 bases, with 14 bases sitting between them. The V gene's germline CDR1 is MNHEY and CDR2 SVGEGT. The CDR3 totals 13 residues. The chain's CDR3 is CASWTDLKETQYF. The CDR3 DNA follows: TGTGCCAGTTGGACAGATCTCAAAGAGACCCAGTACTTC.

This clonotype was counted many times. This sequence joins TRBV29-1 and TRBJ1-2; 7 nucleotides agree with TRBD1. The germline V gene encodes CDR1 SQVTM and CDR2 ANQGSEA. With 4 bases clipped from V and 8 bases from J, the junction kept 10 bases outside the gene matches. CDR3 size: 13 residues. The CDR3 loop reads CSVAREQGQGYTF. The CDR3 DNA is TGCAGCGTTGCCCGGGAACAGGGACAGGGCTACACCTTC.

This clonotype was detected ten times or more. This chain uses TRBV5-1 with TRBJ1-3, with D perhaps TRBD1 (5 bases). The germline gives CDR1 SGHRS, CDR2 YFSETQ. The CDR3 is made up of 15 amino acids. The V gene lost 0 bases and the J gene lost 0 bases, with 7 bases spanning the gap. For the CDR3, the DNA is TGCGCCAGCAGCTTGGGGGACTACTCTGGAAACACCATATATTTT. Amino acid sequence: CASSLGDYSGNTIYF. Filled out from reference TRBV5-1 and TRBJ1-3, the complete variable domain reads KAGVTQTPRYLIKTRGQQVTLSCSPISGHRSVSWYQQTPGQGLQFLFEYFSETQRNKGNFPGRFSGRQFSNSRSEMNVSTLELGDSALYLCASSLGDYSGNTIYFGEGSWLTVV.

This clonotype was recorded many times. The chain links TRBV12-3 or TRBV12-4 to TRBJ1-6; D is unclear. The V and J ends lost 8 bases and 5 bases respectively, with 4 bases between them. The CDR3 covers 11 residues. The DNA of the CDR3 is TGTGCCAGCGGCGATAATTCACCCCTCCACTTT. Translating it yields CASGDNSPLHF.

This clonotype was observed many times. V and J are TRBV29-1 and TRBJ2-5; D is perhaps TRBD1 or TRBD2 (6 bases each). The CDR3 sequence is 16 residues long. Trimming took 8 bases from V and 7 from J, leaving 29 bases between them. Germline loops: CDR1 SQVTM, CDR2 ANQGSEA. The CDR3 protein is CSYGGAEEGFEGTQYF. CDR3 in DNA: TGCAGCTACGGGGGCGCAGAGGAGGGGTTTGAAGGGACCCAGTACTTC.

This clonotype has a single count. The junction shows a germline mismatch at one end, possibly a read error. V is TRBV6-2 or TRBV6-3 and J is TRBJ1-3, with D possibly matching TRBD1 (5 bases). This CDR3 spans 18 amino acids. CDR1 is MNHEY, CDR2 SVGEGT, per germline. CDR3 loop: CASLTATLTTRSGNTICF. CDR3 nucleotides: TGTGCTAGCCTGACAGCTACACTAACCACCCGCTCTGGAAACACCATATGTTTT.

This clonotype was seen repeatedly, ten times or more. The J gene is TRBJ1-2, the V gene TRBV7-2; tentative D call: TRBD1 (5 bases). CDR1 and CDR2 from the germline V gene are SGHTA and FQGNSA. V gave up 0 bases and J gave up 1 base, with 12 bases separating them. CDR3 length: 16 residues. DNA for the CDR3: TGTGCCAGCAGCTTAGCAGGCACAGGATTTAACTATGGCTACACCTTC. Its protein is CASSLAGTGFNYGYTF.

In the case of this clonotype: Given a much more abundant clone one base away, this may be a read error. The chain uses TRBV18 and TRBJ1-5; 8 nucleotides agree with TRBD1. The CDR3 length is 15 residues. In germline, CDR1 is KGHSH, CDR2 LQKENI. V was clipped by 7 bases and J by 4 bases; unmatched bases: 9. The CDR3 coding sequence is TGTGCCAGCTTACCTAACCGGACAGGGAATCAGCCCCAGCATTTT. It specifies CASLPNRTGNQPQHF.

This clonotype was observed at least ten times. The chain combines TRBV7-8 with TRBJ1-1, with D perhaps matching TRBD1 (6 bases). Germline lookup yields CDR1 SGHVS and CDR2 FQNEAQ. Trimming took off 5 bases at V and 1 base at J, with 20 bases between the two ends. This CDR3 contains 17 residues. In DNA form, the CDR3 reads TGTGCCAGCAGCGCCCCAGGGGATTCTAGGGAGAACACTGAAGCTTTCTTT. Protein: CASSAPGDSRENTEAFF.

In this sample, this clonotype turned up a few times. V gene TRBV12-5 combines with J gene TRBJ2-3, with no clear D. The germline CDR1 and CDR2 sequences are LGHNT and FRNRAP. The ends were cut back, 5 bases at V and 2 bases at J, with 17 bases in the middle. The CDR3 runs to 16 residues. The CDR3 region has the DNA TGTGCTAGTGGTCCCTGGACCAAAATACACACAGATACGCAGTATTTT. Its protein is CASGPWTKIHTDTQYF.

This clonotype was counted ten times or more. The rearrangement uses TRBV7-2 and TRBJ2-7; tentative D call: TRBD2 (7 bases). This CDR3 has 14 amino acids. The V end was cut by 5 bases, the J end by 5 bases, with 16 bases between. Germline values: CDR1 SGHTA, CDR2 FQGNSA. The CDR3 sequence: CASSPTGGGHEQYF. The CDR3 DNA reads as TGTGCCAGCAGCCCCACTGGGGGGGGCCACGAGCAGTACTTC.

The chain links TRBV6-1 to TRBJ1-5, with a weak D call TRBD1 (6 bases). V dropped 7 bases and J dropped 0 bases, with 19 bases sitting between them. This CDR3 has 17 residues. Germline V gene lookup returns CDR1 MNHNS and CDR2 SASEGT. CDR3 residues: CASTGRGQKYSNQPQHF. For the CDR3, the DNA is TGTGCCAGCACAGGCAGGGGACAAAAATATAGCAATCAGCCCCAGCATTTT.

This clonotype was seen at least ten times. The chain couples TRBV7-2 to TRBJ2-6; D is uncertain. CDR3 length: 15 amino acids. Germline CDR1 SGHTA, CDR2 FQGNSA. The V end lost 3 bases, the J end lost 0 bases, and 6 bases lay between the germline ends. DNA of the CDR3: TGTGCCAGCAGCTTGGAGTTCTCTGGGGCCAACGTCCTGACTTTC. Translating it yields CASSLEFSGANVLTF.

This clonotype has more than one count but fewer than ten. This rearrangement joins TRBV6-1 to TRBJ2-2; 12 bases line up with TRBD2. CDR1 and CDR2 from the germline V gene are MNHNS and SASEGT. The CDR3 length is 16 residues. V was pared by 7 bases and J by 2 bases, with 5 bases of the junction left unmatched. The CDR3 here is CASKQLAGGNTGELFF. The CDR3 nucleotides read TGTGCCAGCAAGCAACTAGCGGGGGGAAACACCGGGGAGCTGTTTTTT.

The sample holds a few counts of this clonotype. The CDR3 sequence: CASSPGATLPGELFF. As DNA, the CDR3 is TGTGCCAGCAGCCCGGGGGCTACTTTGCCCGGGGAGCTGTTTTTT. This chain uses TRBV7-9 with TRBJ2-2, with D perhaps being TRBD1 or TRBD2 (6 bases each). The CDR3 is 15 amino acids. Germline V gene sequence: CDR1 SEHNR, CDR2 FQNEAQ (reference sequence). Between the trimmed V and J ends, which lost 5 bases and 6 bases, there was a span of 16 bases.

Ten or more counts support this clonotype. The chain employs TRBV11-2 and TRBJ2-7; D is perhaps TRBD1 (5 bases). CDR1 and CDR2 from the germline V gene are SGHAT and FQNNGV. Trimming removed 2 bases at V and 5 bases at J, with 10 bases between. The CDR3 sequence is 13 residues long. As DNA, the CDR3 is TGTGCCAGCAGCTTATTCAGGGCGGACGAGCAGTACTTC. It specifies CASSLFRADEQYF.

This rearrangement joins TRBV5-5 to TRBJ1-1, with D unclear. The V end was cut by 5 bases, the J end by 0 bases, with 14 bases between. The length of the CDR3 is 15 residues. CDR1 and CDR2 from the germline V gene are SGHKS and YYEKEE (reference sequence). Here the CDR3 reads CASSPGRQVNTEAFF. CDR3 DNA sequence: TGTGCCAGCAGTCCTGGGCGGCAGGTGAACACTGAAGCTTTCTTT.

This clonotype has only a few counts. The CDR3 reads CASSFSGTPSEPAFF. The CDR3 nucleotides are TGCGCCAGCAGCTTCTCCGGGACTCCCTCCGAGCCCGCTTTCTTT. This rearrangement joins TRBV5-1 to TRBJ1-1; a possible D gene is TRBD1 (5 bases). Germline V gene data show CDR1 as SGHRS and CDR2 as YFSETQ. Trimming stripped 2 bases from V and 11 bases from J, with 22 bases between. This CDR3 comprises 15 residues.

This clonotype was seen many times. J is TRBJ1-1 and V is TRBV28; D remains ambiguous. The germline CDR1 and CDR2 sequences are MDHEN and SYDVKM. V was trimmed by 2 bases and J by 3 bases, leaving 13 bases between them. This CDR3 comprises 15 residues. CDR3 DNA: TGTGCCAGCAGTTTAGCCACAGCTGTCGACACTGAAGCTTTCTTT. Translation gives CASSLATAVDTEAFF.

The sample holds many counts of this clonotype. The genes are TRBV5-1 and TRBJ1-2; 9 bases line up with TRBD1. After removal of 4 bases from V and 3 bases from J, the junction contained 4 bases not matched to a gene. Germline assignment: CDR1 SGHRS and CDR2 YFSETQ. This CDR3 comprises 14 residues. The CDR3 region has the DNA TGCGCCAGCAGCCCGGGGACAGGGTACTATGGCTACACCTTC. Its protein product is CASSPGTGYYGYTF.

The sample holds many counts of this clonotype. The V and J genes are TRBV19 and TRBJ1-5; TRBD1 is a possible D gene (5 bases). Trimming removed 5 bases from V and 4 bases from J, with 18 bases in between. Germline V gene lookup returns CDR1 LNHDA and CDR2 SQIVND (reference sequence). CDR3 length: 16 residues. CDR3 in DNA: TGTGCCAGTAGTGTGTTACCCGGGGCCCCGAATCAGCCCCAGCATTTT. Translation: CASSVLPGAPNQPQHF.

This clonotype was seen at least ten times. This rearrangement joins TRBV5-1 to TRBJ2-2; D possibly corresponds to TRBD1 (5 bases). Trimming shortened V by 2 bases and J by 7 bases, and 12 bases separated the two germline ends. This CDR3 has 14 amino acids. The V gene's germline CDR1 is SGHRS and CDR2 YFSETQ. The CDR3 DNA sequence: TGCGCCAGCAGCTTCCAAGGGGAAGGCGGGGAGCTGTTTTTT. Its translation is CASSFQGEGGELFF.

This chain connects TRBV6-1 to TRBJ2-7; 7 nucleotides agree with TRBD1. Germline trimming cut 6 bases from V and 1 base from J; bases unmatched to any gene: 3. The germline CDR1 and CDR2 sequences are MNHNS and SASEGT. This CDR3 contains 13 residues. CDR3 bases: TGTGCCAGCAGGACAGGGTGGTCCTACGAGCAGTACTTC. Translating it yields CASRTGWSYEQYF.

This clonotype was counted many times. The gene calls are TRBV6-1 and TRBJ1-1; TRBD1 matches at 7 bases. This CDR3 comprises 12 residues. V shed 6 bases and J 9 bases; nucleotides not matched to a gene: 7. CDR1 and CDR2 (germline): MNHNS, SASEGT. Written as DNA, the CDR3 is TGTGCCAGCAGCTTTCAGGGGGTTCAAGCTTTCTTT. It translates to CASSFQGVQAFF.

This clonotype was counted only a few times. This may be a read error: a much more frequent sequence differs by one nucleotide. This chain uses TRBV12-3 or TRBV12-4 with TRBJ1-5; D is ambiguous. This CDR3 region has 12 residues. V lost 5 bases to trimming and J lost 6 bases, with 8 bases between them. Here the CDR3 DNA reads TGTGCCAGCAGTCCTGCAATTCAGCCCCAGCATTTT. This gives the protein CASSPAIQPQHF.

A remark on this clonotype: A read error is possible here, since a much larger clone lies one base away. The chain recombines TRBV28 with TRBJ2-7; D not resolved. CDR3 length equals 15 residues. The germline V gene encodes CDR1 MDHEN and CDR2 SYDVKM. CDR3 sequence reads: CVSTPSGRSSYEQYF. The CDR3 DNA is TGTGTCAGCACCCCTTCTGGCCGGAGCTCCTACGAGCAGTACTTC.

This clonotype came up many times. The rearrangement uses TRBV6-5 and TRBJ1-2, with no clear D. There are 12 residues in the CDR3. Germline-derived CDR1 and CDR2 are MNHEY and SVGAGI. The V end lost 6 bases, the J end lost 3 bases, and 8 bases lay between the germline ends. The CDR3 region has the DNA TGTGCCAGCAGGATTGGGTACTATGGCTACACCTTC. Protein product: CASRIGYYGYTF.

This clonotype was observed at least ten times. The V gene is TRBV4-2, the J gene TRBJ2-7, with TRBD1 identical over 7 bases. The CDR3 is 15 amino acids. Germline V gene lookup returns CDR1 LGHNA and CDR2 YNFKEQ. Trimming removed 0 bases from V and 2 bases from J; junction bases left unmatched: 4. CDR3 in amino acids: CASSQDNRGPYEQYF. The CDR3 nucleotides are TGTGCCAGCAGCCAAGATAACAGGGGTCCCTACGAGCAGTACTTC.